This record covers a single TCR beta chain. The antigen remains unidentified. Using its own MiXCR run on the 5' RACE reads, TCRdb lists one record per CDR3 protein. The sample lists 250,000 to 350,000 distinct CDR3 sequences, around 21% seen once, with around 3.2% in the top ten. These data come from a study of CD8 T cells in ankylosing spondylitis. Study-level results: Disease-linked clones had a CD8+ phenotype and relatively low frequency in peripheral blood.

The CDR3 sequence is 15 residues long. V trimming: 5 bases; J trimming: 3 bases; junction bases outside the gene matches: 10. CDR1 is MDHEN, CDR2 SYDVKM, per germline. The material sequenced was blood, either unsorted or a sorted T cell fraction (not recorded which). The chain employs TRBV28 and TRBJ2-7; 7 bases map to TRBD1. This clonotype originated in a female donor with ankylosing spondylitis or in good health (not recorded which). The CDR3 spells CASSIQPGQIYEQYF. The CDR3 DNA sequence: TGTGCCAGCAGTATCCAACCGGGACAGATCTACGAGCAGTACTTC.